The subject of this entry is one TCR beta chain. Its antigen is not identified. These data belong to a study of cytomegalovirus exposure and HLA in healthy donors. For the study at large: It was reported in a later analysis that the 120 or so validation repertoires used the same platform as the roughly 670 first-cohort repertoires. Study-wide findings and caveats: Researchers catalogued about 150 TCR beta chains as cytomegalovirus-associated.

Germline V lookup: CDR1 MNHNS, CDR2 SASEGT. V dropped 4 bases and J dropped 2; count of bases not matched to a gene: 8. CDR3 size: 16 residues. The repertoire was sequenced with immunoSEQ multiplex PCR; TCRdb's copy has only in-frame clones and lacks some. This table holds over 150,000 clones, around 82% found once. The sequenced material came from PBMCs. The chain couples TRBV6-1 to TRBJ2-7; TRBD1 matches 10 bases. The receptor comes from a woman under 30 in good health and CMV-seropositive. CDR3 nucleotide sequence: TGTGCCAGCAGTGCATACCGGGACAGGGGTCCCTACGAGCAGTACTTC. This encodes CASSAYRDRGPYEQYF.